This TCR beta chain came from a study of blood T cell repertoires in COVID-19. Overall study context: Researchers got acute and convalescent COVID-19 samples from the United States, Italy and Spain. The analysed material was cDNA or gDNA that came from T cells, B-cell-depleted T cells, or PBMCs.

The protocol was immunoSEQ multiplex PCR, while the TCRdb copy is restricted to in-frame clones and leaves out a portion. The sample holds about 310,000 clones, approximately 87% seen once. The CDR3 runs to 18 residues. V was pared by 5 bases and J by 4 bases, with 9 bases of the junction left unmatched. The germline CDR1 and CDR2 sequences are SGHTA and FQGNSA. The sequenced sample was peripheral blood. The origin of this receptor is a woman aged 45 to 65 who had recovered from COVID-19. The genes are TRBV7-2 and TRBJ2-6; 12 bases match TRBD2. Written as DNA, the CDR3 is TGTGCCAGCAGCCCTAGCGGGAGGGGTTCGACAGGGGCCAACGTCCTGACTTTC. Translating it yields CASSPSGRGSTGANVLTF.